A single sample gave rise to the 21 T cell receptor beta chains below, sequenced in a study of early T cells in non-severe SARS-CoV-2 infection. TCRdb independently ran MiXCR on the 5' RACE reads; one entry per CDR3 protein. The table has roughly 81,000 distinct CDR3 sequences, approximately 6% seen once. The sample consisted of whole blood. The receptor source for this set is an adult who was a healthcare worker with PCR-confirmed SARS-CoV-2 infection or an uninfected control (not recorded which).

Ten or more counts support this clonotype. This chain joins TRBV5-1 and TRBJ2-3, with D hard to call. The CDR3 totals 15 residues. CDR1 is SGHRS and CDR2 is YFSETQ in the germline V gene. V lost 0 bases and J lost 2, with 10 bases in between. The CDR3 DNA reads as TGCGCCAGCAGCTTGGGGTTCGGAAACACAGATACGCAGTATTTT. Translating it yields CASSLGFGNTDTQYF.

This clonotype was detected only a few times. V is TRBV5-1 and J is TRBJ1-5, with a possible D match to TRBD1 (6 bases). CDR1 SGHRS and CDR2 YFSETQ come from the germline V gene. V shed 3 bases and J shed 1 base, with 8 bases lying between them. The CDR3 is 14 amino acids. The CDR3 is CASSSGTSNQPQHF. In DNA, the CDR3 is TGCGCCAGCAGCTCCGGGACAAGCAATCAGCCCCAGCATTTT.

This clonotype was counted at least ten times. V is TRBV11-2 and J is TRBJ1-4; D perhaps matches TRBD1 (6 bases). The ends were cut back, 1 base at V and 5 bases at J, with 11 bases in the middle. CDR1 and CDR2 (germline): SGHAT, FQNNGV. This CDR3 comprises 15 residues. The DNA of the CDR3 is TGTGCCAGCAGCTTAGCGGGGGCGCTCAATGAAAAACTGTTTTTT. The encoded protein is CASSLAGALNEKLFF.

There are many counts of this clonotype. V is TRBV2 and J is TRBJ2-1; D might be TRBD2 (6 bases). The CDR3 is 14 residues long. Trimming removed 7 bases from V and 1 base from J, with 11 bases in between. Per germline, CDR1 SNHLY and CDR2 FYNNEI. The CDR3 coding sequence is TGTGCCAGCAAGACTAGTCCTTCCTACAATGAGCAGTTCTTC. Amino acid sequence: CASKTSPSYNEQFF.

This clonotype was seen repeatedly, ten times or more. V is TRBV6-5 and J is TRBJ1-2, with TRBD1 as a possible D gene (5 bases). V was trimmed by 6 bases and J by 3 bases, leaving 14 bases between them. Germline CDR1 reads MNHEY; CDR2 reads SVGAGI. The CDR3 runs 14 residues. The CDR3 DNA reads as TGTGCCAGCAGCCCGAACCCGACAGACTATGGCTACACCTTC. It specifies CASSPNPTDYGYTF.

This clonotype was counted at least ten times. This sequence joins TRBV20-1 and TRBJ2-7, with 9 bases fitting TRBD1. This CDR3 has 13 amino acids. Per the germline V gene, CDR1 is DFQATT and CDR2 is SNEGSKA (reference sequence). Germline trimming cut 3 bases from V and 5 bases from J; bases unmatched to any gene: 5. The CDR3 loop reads CSASVGQGDEQYF. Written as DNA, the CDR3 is TGCAGTGCTAGTGTGGGACAGGGCGACGAGCAGTACTTC.

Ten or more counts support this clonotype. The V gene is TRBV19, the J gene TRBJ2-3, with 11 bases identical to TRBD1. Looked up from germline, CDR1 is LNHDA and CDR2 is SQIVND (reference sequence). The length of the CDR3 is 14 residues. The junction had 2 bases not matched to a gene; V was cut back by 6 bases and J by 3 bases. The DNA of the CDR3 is TGTGCCAGTAGCGGGACAGGGGGGACAGATACGCAGTATTTT. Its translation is CASSGTGGTDTQYF.

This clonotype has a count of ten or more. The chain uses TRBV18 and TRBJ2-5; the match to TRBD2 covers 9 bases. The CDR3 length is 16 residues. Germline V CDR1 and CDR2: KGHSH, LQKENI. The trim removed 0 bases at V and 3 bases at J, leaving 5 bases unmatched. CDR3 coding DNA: TGTGCCAGCTCACCACCCGGGACTAGCTTAAAAGAGACCCAGTACTTC. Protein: CASSPPGTSLKETQYF.

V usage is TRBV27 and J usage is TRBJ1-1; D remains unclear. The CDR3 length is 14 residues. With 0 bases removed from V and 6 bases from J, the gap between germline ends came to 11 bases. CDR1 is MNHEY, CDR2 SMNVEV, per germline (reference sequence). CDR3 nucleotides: TGTGCCAGCAGTTTATCCCCGTCCCCACCTGAAGCTTTCTTT. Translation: CASSLSPSPPEAFF.

The CDR3 region is CSASSRERGDTQYF. The DNA for the CDR3 is TGCAGTGCTAGCAGCAGGGAGAGGGGGGATACGCAGTATTTT. V gene TRBV20-1 combines with J gene TRBJ2-3; weak D call: TRBD1 (6 bases). Between the trimmed V and J ends, which lost 3 bases and 6 bases, there was a span of 16 bases. Looked up from germline, CDR1 is DFQATT and CDR2 is SNEGSKA (reference sequence). The CDR3 is 14 amino acids.

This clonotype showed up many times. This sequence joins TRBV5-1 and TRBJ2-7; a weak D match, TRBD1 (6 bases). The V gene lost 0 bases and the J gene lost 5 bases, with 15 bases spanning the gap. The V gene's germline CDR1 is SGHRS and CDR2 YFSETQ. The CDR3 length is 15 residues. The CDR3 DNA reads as TGCGCCAGCAGCTTGGACAGGGTAAGGGGGAACGAGCAGTACTTC. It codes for CASSLDRVRGNEQYF.

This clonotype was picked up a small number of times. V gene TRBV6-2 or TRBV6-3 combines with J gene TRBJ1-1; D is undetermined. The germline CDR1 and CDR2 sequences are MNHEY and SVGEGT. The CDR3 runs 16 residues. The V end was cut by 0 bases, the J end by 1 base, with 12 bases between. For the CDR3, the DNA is TGTGCCAGCAGTTACTCGACTTGGCAGAAGAACACTGAAGCTTTCTTT. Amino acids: CASSYSTWQKNTEAFF.

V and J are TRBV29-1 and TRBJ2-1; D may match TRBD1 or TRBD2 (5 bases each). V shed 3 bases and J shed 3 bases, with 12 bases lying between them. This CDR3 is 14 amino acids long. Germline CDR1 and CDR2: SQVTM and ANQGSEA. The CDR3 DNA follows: TGCAGCGTTGAGGGACGGCGGAGCTACAATGAGCAGTTCTTC. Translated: CSVEGRRSYNEQFF.

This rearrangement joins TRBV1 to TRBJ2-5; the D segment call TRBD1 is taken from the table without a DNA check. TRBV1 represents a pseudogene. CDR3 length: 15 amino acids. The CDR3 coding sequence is TGCACCAGCAGCCAAAGCCCCGGACCAAGGGAGACCCAGTACTTC. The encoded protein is CTSSQSPGPRETQYF.

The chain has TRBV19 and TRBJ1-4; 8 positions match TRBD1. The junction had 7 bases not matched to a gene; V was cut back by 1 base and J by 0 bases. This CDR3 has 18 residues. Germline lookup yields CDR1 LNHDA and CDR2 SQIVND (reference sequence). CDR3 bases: TGTGCCAGTAGTATAGTTGGGACAGGATTTGCAACTAATGAAAAACTGTTTTTT. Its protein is CASSIVGTGFATNEKLFF. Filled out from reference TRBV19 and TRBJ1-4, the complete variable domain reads DGGITQSPKYLFRKEGQNVTLSCEQNLNHDAMYWYRQDPGQGLRLIYYSQIVNDFQKGDIAEGYSVSREKKESFPLTVTSAQKNPTAFYLCASSIVGTGFATNEKLFFGSGTQLSVL.

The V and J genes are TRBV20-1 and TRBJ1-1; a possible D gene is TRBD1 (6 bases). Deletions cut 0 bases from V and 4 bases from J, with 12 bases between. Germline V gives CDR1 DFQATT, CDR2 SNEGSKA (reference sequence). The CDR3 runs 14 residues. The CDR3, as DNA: TGCAGTGCTAGAGAGGGGGCGAAGGCCACTGAAGCTTTCTTT. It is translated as CSAREGAKATEAFF.

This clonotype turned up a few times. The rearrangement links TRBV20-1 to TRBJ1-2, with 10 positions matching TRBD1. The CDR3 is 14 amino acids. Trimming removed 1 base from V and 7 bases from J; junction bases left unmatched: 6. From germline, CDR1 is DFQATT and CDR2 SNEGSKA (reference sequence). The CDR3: CSARAGQGVSGYTF. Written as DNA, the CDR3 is TGCAGTGCTAGAGCTGGACAGGGGGTCTCTGGCTACACCTTC.

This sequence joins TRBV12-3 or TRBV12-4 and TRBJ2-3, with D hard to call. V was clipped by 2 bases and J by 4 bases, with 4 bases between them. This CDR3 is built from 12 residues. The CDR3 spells CASSLTADTQYF. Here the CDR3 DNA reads TGTGCCAGCAGTTTAACGGCAGATACGCAGTATTTT.

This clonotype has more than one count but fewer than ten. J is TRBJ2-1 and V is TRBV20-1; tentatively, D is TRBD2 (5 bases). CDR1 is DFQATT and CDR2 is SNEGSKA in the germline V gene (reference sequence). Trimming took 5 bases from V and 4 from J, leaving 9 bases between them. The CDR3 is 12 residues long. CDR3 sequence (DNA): TGCAGTGCTCAAGAGGGTTACAATGAGCAGTTCTTC. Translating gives CSAQEGYNEQFF.

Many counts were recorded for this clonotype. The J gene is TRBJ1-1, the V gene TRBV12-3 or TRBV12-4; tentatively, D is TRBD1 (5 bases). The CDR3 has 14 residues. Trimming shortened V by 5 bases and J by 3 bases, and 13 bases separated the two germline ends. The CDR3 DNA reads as TGTGCCAGCAGTGAGCAGGGTAGGGACACTGAAGCTTTCTTT. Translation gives CASSEQGRDTEAFF.

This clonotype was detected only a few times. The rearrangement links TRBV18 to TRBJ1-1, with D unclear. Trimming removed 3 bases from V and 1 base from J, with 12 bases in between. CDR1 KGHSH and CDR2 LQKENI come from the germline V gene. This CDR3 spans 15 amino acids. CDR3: CASSPRMAKNTEAFF. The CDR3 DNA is TGTGCCAGCTCACCCAGGATGGCAAAGAACACTGAAGCTTTCTTT. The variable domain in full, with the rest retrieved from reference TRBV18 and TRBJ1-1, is NAGVMQNPRHLVRRRGQEARLRCSPMKGHSHVYWYRQLPEEGLKFMVYLQKENIIDESGMPKERFSAEFPKEGPSILRIQQVVRGDSAAYFCASSPRMAKNTEAFFGQGTRLTVV.